This paragraph covers one TCR beta chain sequence. This clone's antigen is unknown. Per-base quality was not reported, and no clone a single base away is much larger than it. These data come from a study of blood T cell repertoires in COVID-19 (dated by TCRdb to about 2020). As for the study more broadly: Samples covering the acute and convalescent phases of COVID-19 were provided by collaborators in the United States, Italy and Spain. The prospective study material was composed of cDNA or gDNA derived from T cells, B-cell-depleted T cells, or PBMCs. Subjects who had been exposed to COVID-19, were actively infected with it, or had recovered from it provided the deeply sampled blood TCRbeta repertoires that made up the dataset. The repertoires were released in a freely available public database intended as a resource for research on the immune response to SARS-CoV-2. The samples were drawn from the first 160 participants of the ongoing ImmuneRACE study and from 950 to 1,500 subjects provided by 6 global collaborators. The sample metadata nearly always contained a de-identified subject ID, COVID-19 status, age in years and sex. Where HLA class I and class II types were available, the types were taken from metadata supplied by the sample provider, not from assay-based typing. Broad study findings and their caveats: How much clinical and demographic metadata was included differed by source and by participant, and the metadata was provided uncurated.

V is shortened by 6 bases, J by 0 bases, and the region joining them spans 21 bases. CDR3 length: 18 amino acids, cysteine to phenylalanine. The DNA shown is the 54-base CDR3, in frame from base 1. The germline V gene yields MNHEY for CDR1 and SVGEGT for CDR2. The immunoSEQ Assay, a bias-controlled multiplex PCR, was used to amplify TCRbeta CDR3 regions from genomic DNA. In the authors' own workflow: Within the assay, amplification of reference gene primers was used to estimate how many nucleated cells each sample contained. To quantify the absolute abundance of each unique TCRbeta CDR3 rearrangement, sequence reads were collapsed and filtered. For each sample, productive Simpson clonality was calculated by taking the square root of Simpson's diversity index across productive rearrangements. The clones in this table, taken by TCRdb from immuneACCESS, are in-frame only. Not every clone is retained; where verified, under half of the shortfall comes from an unresolved V gene, and the cause of the rest is unknown. V and J calls and clone size are as listed in that table; D and trimming were resolved from the DNA. This sample gives more than 200,000 clones in total; 70% to 85% of them show up just once. 1.2% to 1.5% of the sample rests with the top ten.

A second Seattle source provided samples from volunteer blood donors who had recovered from COVID-19. Each collaborating institution followed its own protocols to collect whole blood in K2EDTA tubes. Collaborator samples were shipped for TCRbeta analysis as frozen whole blood, isolated PBMCs, or DNA extracted from either sample type. This clonotype originated in a woman aged 40 to 50 who had recovered from COVID-19. Specimen: peripheral blood. Recombination connected TRBV6-2 or TRBV6-3 to TRBJ2-1, with TRBD1 tentatively as D gene (6 bases match). The nucleotides are TGTGCCAGCAGCCCACTCGGGCCGACAGGAGACTCCTACAATGAGCAGTTCTTC. This sequence encodes CASSPLGPTGDSYNEQFF.